This record concerns one T cell receptor beta chain sequence. Its antigen is still unknown. This sample stems from a study of molecular identifiers for immune sequencing clone quantification. The study, taken as a whole, reports: Among effectors, clones above 20 RNA copies held over 98% of molecules; among naive cells, under 1%.

TCR libraries were built in bulk with a published protocol and specific TCR primers. MiXCR, applied by TCRdb to the PCR reads, yields one record per CDR3 protein. The profile covers just under 650,000 distinct CDR3 sequences, with about 20% appearing a single time and roughly 0.9% taken by the ten largest. The specimen sequenced was naive CD8+ T cells from blood, with Jurkat cell RNA spiked in. Stated subset: FACS-sorted CD8+CD4-CCR7+CD45RA+ naive T cells. This TCR derives from a human donor in good health. Some libraries in this study had Jurkat cell RNA spiked in.

This CDR3 is CASSHPIPGLAGGEQYF. The CDR3 DNA sequence: TGTGCCAGCAGCCACCCTATTCCGGGACTAGCGGGAGGCGAGCAGTACTTC. The chain combines TRBV14 with TRBJ2-7; 15 nucleotides match TRBD2. The V segment lost 3 bases and the J segment 6 bases; nucleotides outside the gene matches: 9. The V gene's germline CDR1 is SGHDN and CDR2 FVKESK. CDR3 length equals 17 residues. The entire variable domain, with the rest obtained from reference TRBV14 and TRBJ2-7, is as follows: EAGVTQFPSHSVIEKGQTVTLRCDPISGHDNLYWYRRVMGKEIKFLLHFVKESKQDESGMPNNRFLAERTGGTYSTLKVQPAELEDSGVYFCASSHPIPGLAGGEQYFGPGTRLTVT.